This T cell receptor beta chain was recorded in a study of shared clonotypes between healthy human individuals (dated by TCRdb to 2020 to 2021). At the level of the whole study: The cohort included three men and two women between 18 and 49 years of age. Libraries were prepared and TCR repertoires were sequenced by different laboratories using diverse techniques, in order to increase sequencing depth and limit assay-specific biases. For each donor, three plates each were used for CD4 naive and CD4 memory, two plates were used for CD8 naive, and one plate was used for CD8 memory. The study deeply sequenced blood TCR repertoires of five healthy adults to estimate repertoire size and the extent of clonotype sharing between individuals. Between about 0.9 and 9 billion PBMCs per donor were obtained by leukapheresis.

Healthy HIV-negative adults with no recently reported acute infections or vaccinations were included as donors. Only Caucasian adults living in Nashville, Tennessee, USA were represented among the donors. Magnetic negative selection was used to enrich CD4+ T cells, after which naive cells were positively selected on CD45RA and the negative fraction became the memory subset. After blood collection by leukapheresis, PBMCs were isolated using Ficoll-Histopaque density gradient centrifugation and then cryopreserved in the vapor phase of liquid nitrogen. Analytical flow cytometry was used to check the purity and quantity of every magnetically sorted T cell population. Genomic DNA was isolated from every sorted fraction and measured by UV absorbance on a Nanodrop 2000c. Results the study describes overall, beyond this receptor: Based on pairwise subsampling, the degree of clonotype sharing among donors was expected to be affected by sequencing depth. Rarefaction of sorted-subset datasets indicated incomplete sequencing despite the large sequencing depth. Compared with non-shared clonotypes, clonotypes shared by all four sorted-subset donors had higher generation probabilities. When a few donors were compared, the shared fraction of clonotypes was roughly 4.8% for naive CD4, 3.5% for naive CD8, more than 2% for memory CD4, and under 0.5% for memory CD8. Estimated clonotype richness was generally larger for naive than for memory subsets. Only blood was sampled, and tissue TCR repertoires likely differ from those in blood. Because the study included a small number of donors, the genetic and exposure-history diversity represented was limited.

Using the deep immunoSEQ assay, TCR CDR3 regions were amplified from genomic DNA by multiplex PCR. Extracted genomic DNA from each cell subset was distributed evenly across all wells of several immunoSEQ 96-well plates, and each plate was treated as a replicate. Each replicate PCR for sorted subsets received 200 ng genomic DNA, equal to 30,000 or so T cell genomes. Purified libraries were measured with a Qubit 3.0 fluorometer, size-checked on a Bioanalyzer 2100, and measured again with the KAPA Library Quantification kit. A separate single-read 150-cycle Illumina NextSeq 550 flow cell was used to sequence each immunoSEQ 96-well plate. As for the authors' bioinformatics: Because the immunoSEQ output included only junctional sequences and no quality scores, the filtering could not be the same as the filtering used for full-length reads. Sequences were annotated with PyIR, a Python wrapper for IgBLAST v1.9, using IMGT germline references to assign V/J genes and CDR3. Any read was removed if the V/J assignment was weak (E-value above 1e-6), the CDR3 was missing, or the read contained stop codons, out-of-frame junctions, or ambiguous translated residues. A V3J clonotype was defined by an identical inferred V gene, J gene, and CDR3 amino acid sequence. To compute the percentage overlap between repertoires, the number of shared unique clonotypes was divided by the size of the smaller repertoire. Richness of each repertoire was evaluated using RTK rarefaction, the Chao1 estimator, and Recon v2.1 estimates of unobserved clonotypes. OLGA was used to compute generation probabilities for all TCRbeta clonotypes that the gDNA method yielded from several donors. This immuneACCESS table, as held by TCRdb, lists in-frame sequences with V and J called but not all clones. Of the missing ones, under half trace to an unresolved V gene in checked studies; the others have no known cause. That table furnishes V, J and clone size, whereas the DNA furnished D and trimming. For this sample there are about 2 million clones; 90% to 95% appear just once. The ten largest make up 0.13% of the sample.

The CDR3 goes from the cysteine to the phenylalanine over 13 residues. The read is trimmed to its CDR3 DNA, 39 bases read in frame from base 1. From V the trimming removes 3 bases and from J it removes 6 bases, while the gene matches leave 1 base of the junction unaccounted for. In the germline V gene, CDR1 corresponds to SGHTA and CDR2 to FQGNSA. As to this clone: The clone's antigen remains unknown. No much larger clone exists at a distance of one base, and base qualities are not known.

This receptor chain uses TRBV7-2 and TRBJ2-2, with 7 bases aligning to TRBD1. This clonotype was sampled from a man aged 18 to 30 in good health. Material for sequencing was naive CD4+ T cells sorted from blood. The sample's cell subset or site label, in plain terms: CD45RA+ positively selected. This receptor has the CDR3 CASSLGQPGELFF. Read as DNA, the sequence is TGTGCCAGCAGCTTGGGACAGCCCGGGGAGCTGTTTTTT.